This TCR beta chain was captured in a study of cytomegalovirus exposure and HLA in healthy donors. About the study: The platform used for the roughly 130 validation repertoires matched that of the approximately 670 first-cohort repertoires, a later analysis reported.

The method was immunoSEQ multiplex PCR; TCRdb's version includes in-frame clones alone and lacks a portion of them. The table has around 180,000 clones, more than 80% seen once. The germline V gene has CDR1 SGDLS and CDR2 YYNGEE. After removal of 0 bases from V and 3 bases from J, the junction contained 5 bases not matched to a gene. The CDR3 contains 17 residues. The donors were members of the approximately 120-subject validation cohort (separate from the roughly 700-subject first cohort). Concerning this clone itself: Its antigen is undetermined.

Regarding the study as a whole: Investigators reported 164 TCR beta chains as tied to cytomegalovirus.

V gene TRBV9 combines with J gene TRBJ2-2; TRBD2 agrees at 10 bases. Sequenced material: PBMCs. The receptor comes from a man aged 18 to 30 in good health and CMV-seropositive. DNA of the CDR3: TGTGCCAGCAGCGTAGATGGACTAGCGGACTACACCGGGGAGCTGTTTTTT. It codes for CASSVDGLADYTGELFF.